The clone carrying this T cell receptor (beta chain) showed up just a few times. Profiling relied on immunoSEQ multiplex PCR, and the TCRdb table lists in-frame clones only, not all of them. The top ten hold about 24% of the sample, which has almost 700,000 clones, 90% to 95% seen once. Naive CD8 cells lacked CD45RO, underwent positive selection for CCR7 and left out terminally differentiated effector memory CD45RA+ cells. These data come from a study of shared clonotypes between healthy human individuals. Trimming took 3 bases from V and 1 from J, leaving 16 bases between them. CDR1 is MDHEN, CDR2 SYDVKM, per germline. The CDR3 consists of 17 residues.

The sequenced material came from naive CD8+ T cells sorted from blood. The clonotype was recovered from a man aged 30-40 years in good health. The chain links TRBV28 to TRBJ1-5; D is ambiguous. CDR3 amino acids: CASSFPNPVESNQPQHF. The CDR3 region has the DNA TGTGCCAGCAGTTTCCCGAACCCCGTCGAGAGCAATCAGCCCCAGCATTTT.